This TCR beta chain was retrieved from a study of human T cells and chemical hapten exposure. Study details: During the roughly 24-week study period, patients had diphenylcyclopropenone applied to the scalp every week. Slight differences in pooled library volume were the main source of varying TCR yields across samples.

Indicated time point: pre-sensitization, week 0. Treatment noted: therapeutic diphenylcyclopropenone sensitization with weekly scalp DPC. TCRdb called the RACE reads again in MiXCR, with one record for every CDR3 protein. This sample has around 260,000 distinct CDR3 sequences; about 8.6% occur once, and the top ten carry roughly 2.5%. The sequence was collected from a woman aged 40 to 50 with alopecia areata. Some clones in this sample may be carry-over from other donors' samples. Sequences were derived from whole blood, sampled in connection with sensitization to the hapten diphenylcyclopropenone (DPC).

The CDR3 spells CASSLETGFYGYTF. The CDR3 region has the DNA TGTGCCAGCAGCTTAGAAACAGGATTCTATGGCTACACCTTC. The chain links TRBV7-2 to TRBJ1-2; a weak D match, TRBD1 (5 bases). V was trimmed by 1 base and J by 4 bases, leaving 10 bases between them. Germline V gene data show CDR1 as SGHTA and CDR2 as FQGNSA. The CDR3 has 14 residues. The variable domain in full, completed from reference TRBV7-2 and TRBJ1-2, reads GAGVSQSPSNKVTEKGKDVELRCDPISGHTALYWYRQSLGQGLEFLIYFQGNSAPDKSGLPSDRFSAERTGGSVSTLTIQRTQQEDSAVYLCASSLETGFYGYTFGSGTRLTVV.